Shown below are 11 T cell receptor beta chains from a single sample sequenced in a study of T-cell reconstitution after alpha-beta-depleted transplantation in children. As it was prepared, the TCRbeta library received unique molecular identifiers. TCRdb called the PCR reads again in MiXCR, with one record for every CDR3 protein. Here the sample spans 480,000 or so distinct CDR3 sequences, about 10% being singletons. The sequences come from PBMCs, collected before TCRalphabeta/CD19-depleted stem cell transplant. The source of these receptors is a child aged 2-15 years with inherited bone marrow failure, due to receive a stem cell transplant.

The table lists this clonotype with many counts. The CDR3 reads CASRERQGAGYNEQFF. The DNA of the CDR3 is TGCGCCAGCAGGGAGAGACAGGGGGCAGGGTACAATGAGCAGTTCTTC. The chain links TRBV5-1 to TRBJ2-1; 10 nucleotides agree with TRBD1. This CDR3 has 16 residues. Germline V gives CDR1 SGHRS, CDR2 YFSETQ. With V trimmed by 5 bases and J by 4 bases, 9 bases remained unmatched.

This clonotype was counted many times. The V and J genes are TRBV27 and TRBJ2-2; TRBD1 matches 8 bases. V lost 3 bases, J lost 7 bases, and 10 bases stayed unmatched. The CDR3 has 16 residues. Per the germline V gene, CDR1 is MNHEY and CDR2 is SMNVEV (reference sequence). The CDR3 here is CASSFSQGALYGELFF. The CDR3 nucleotides read TGTGCCAGCAGTTTCAGTCAGGGGGCCCTTTACGGGGAGCTGTTTTTT.

The rearrangement uses TRBV5-3 and TRBJ2-2, with TRBD1 identical over 7 bases. TRBV5-3 is flagged as an ORF with uncertain function. The CDR3 is 15 residues long. V shed 4 bases, J shed 4 bases, and the junction held 7 bases outside the gene matches. Here the CDR3 DNA reads TGTGCCAGAAGCGCATCCGGGACAGCCACCGGGGAGCTGTTTTTT. Amino acids: CARSASGTATGELFF.

This clonotype was seen a few times. V usage is TRBV12-3 or TRBV12-4 and J usage is TRBJ2-3, with a possible D match to TRBD2 (7 bases). The CDR3 contains 15 residues. Trimming cost V 8 bases and J 6 bases, with 21 bases left between them. Here the CDR3 reads CASGGGALVRDTQYF. CDR3 nucleotides: TGTGCCAGCGGGGGGGGGGCGCTTGTCCGTGATACGCAGTATTTT.

This clonotype was seen repeatedly, ten times or more. The chain carries TRBV6-2 or TRBV6-3 and TRBJ2-7; D is uncertain. Looked up from germline, CDR1 is MNHEY and CDR2 is SVGEGT. This CDR3 has 13 amino acids. The V gene lost 2 bases and the J gene lost 0 bases, with 5 bases spanning the gap. CDR3 in DNA: TGTGCCAGCAGTTACCTTTTCTCCTACGAGCAGTACTTC. The encoded protein is CASSYLFSYEQYF.

This clonotype was recorded many times. V is TRBV29-1 and J is TRBJ2-7; D call uncertain. The CDR3 covers 12 residues. Trimming took off 6 bases at V and 0 bases at J, with 9 bases between the two ends. CDR1 SQVTM and CDR2 ANQGSEA come from the germline V gene. The CDR3 bases are TGCAGCGTCGATGTTAACTCCTACGAGCAGTACTTC. As protein: CSVDVNSYEQYF.

This clonotype was detected ten times or more. This chain connects TRBV2 to TRBJ2-3, with D perhaps matching TRBD2 (5 bases). The germline V gene encodes CDR1 SNHLY and CDR2 FYNNEI. Trimming stripped 10 bases from V and 9 bases from J, with 11 bases between. The CDR3 sequence is 10 residues long. The CDR3 DNA reads as TGTGCCAACGGTCGAGGGACGCAGTATTTT. Its protein is CANGRGTQYF.

This clonotype was observed at least ten times. Since no conserved phenylalanine or tryptophan closes the CDR3, a read error is the likely cause. The limits of the CDR3 on the DNA are not certain, so only TCRdb's listed CDR3 is given. CDR3 in amino acids: CASSPGPH. The chain couples TRBV12-3 or TRBV12-4 to TRBJ2-7; the table's D call of TRBD1 was not tested on the DNA. The CDR3 contains 8 residues when both ends are counted.

This clonotype came up many times. The J gene is TRBJ2-7, the V gene TRBV27, with 12 bases lining up with TRBD1. The germline CDR1 and CDR2 sequences are MNHEY and SMNVEV (reference sequence). This CDR3 is built from 14 residues. V was pared by 5 bases and J by 9 bases, with 8 bases of the junction left unmatched. CDR3 residues: CASSAGTGGPGQYF. As DNA, the CDR3 is TGTGCCAGCAGTGCCGGGACAGGGGGCCCGGGGCAGTACTTC.

In its sample, this clonotype was seen many times. The V call is TRBV9, the J call TRBJ2-7; the match to TRBD2 covers 8 bases. The CDR3 loop spans 16 amino acids. Looked up from germline, CDR1 is SGDLS and CDR2 is YYNGEE. The ends lost 0 bases at V and 3 bases at J; junction bases unmatched: 8. The CDR3 coding sequence is TGTGCCAGCAGCGTAGAAGAGCGGGAGATGGACTACGAGCAGTACTTC. It specifies CASSVEEREMDYEQYF. The full variable domain, in which reference TRBV9 and TRBJ2-7 provide the parts outside the CDR3, is DSGVTQTPKHLITATGQRVTLRCSPRSGDLSVYWYQQSLDQGLQFLIQYYNGEERAKGNILERFSAQQFPDLHSELNLSSLELGDSALYFCASSVEEREMDYEQYFGPGTRLTVT.

The sample holds many counts of this clonotype. This chain joins TRBV5-1 and TRBJ2-5; 7 bases map to TRBD1. CDR1 is SGHRS, CDR2 YFSETQ, per germline. The CDR3 is made up of 13 amino acids. Trimming at V came to 1 base and at J to 5 bases, leaving 2 bases not matched to a gene. This CDR3 reads CASSLHRGETQYF. The CDR3 DNA follows: TGCGCCAGCAGCTTGCACAGGGGTGAGACCCAGTACTTC. The whole variable domain, remainder taken from reference TRBV5-1 and TRBJ2-5, is KAGVTQTPRYLIKTRGQQVTLSCSPISGHRSVSWYQQTPGQGLQFLFEYFSETQRNKGNFPGRFSGRQFSNSRSEMNVSTLELGDSALYLCASSLHRGETQYFGPGTRLLVL.